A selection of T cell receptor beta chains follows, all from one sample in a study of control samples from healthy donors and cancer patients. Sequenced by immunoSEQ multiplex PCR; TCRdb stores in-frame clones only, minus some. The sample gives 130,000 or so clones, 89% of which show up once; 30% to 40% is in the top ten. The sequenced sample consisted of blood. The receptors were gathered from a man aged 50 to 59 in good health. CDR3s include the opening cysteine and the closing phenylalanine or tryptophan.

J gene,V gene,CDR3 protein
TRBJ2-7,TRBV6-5,CASTLDRRREQYF
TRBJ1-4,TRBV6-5,CASRGTGSPEKLFF
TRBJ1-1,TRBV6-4,CASSDTSGDRVTFF
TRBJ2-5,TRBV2,CASSRGRRETQYF
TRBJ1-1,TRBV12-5,CASGSTTGNTEAFF
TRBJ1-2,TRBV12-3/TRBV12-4,CASRSTGGQEDF
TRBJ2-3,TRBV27,CASKTLLTDTQYF
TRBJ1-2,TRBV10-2,CASSDWADRGYGYTF
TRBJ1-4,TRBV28,CASSFLTRGEKLFF
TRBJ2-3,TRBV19,CASRLGGRDTQYF
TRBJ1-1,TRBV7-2,CASSRRDSTEAFF
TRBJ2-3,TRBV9,CASSVSGTGADTQYF
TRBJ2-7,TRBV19,CASSPGQTYEQYF
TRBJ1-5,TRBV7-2,CASSLAGNNNQPQHF
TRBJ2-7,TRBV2,CASSGAGTGMAYEQYF
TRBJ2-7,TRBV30,CALGQGVYEQYF
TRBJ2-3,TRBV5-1,CASSSHYSDRDTQYF
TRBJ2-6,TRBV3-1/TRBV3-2,CASSQYRAGANVLTF
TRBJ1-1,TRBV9,CASSVGGTGENTEAFF
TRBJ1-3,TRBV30,CAWSVQGARGNTIYF
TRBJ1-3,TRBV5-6,CASSLYKGNTIYF
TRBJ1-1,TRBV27,CASRRRQGVDEAFF
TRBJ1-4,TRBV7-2,CASSWGAGTNEKLFF
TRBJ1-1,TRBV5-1,CASSSVGRGNTEAFF
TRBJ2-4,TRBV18,CASSPPAGAGNIQYF
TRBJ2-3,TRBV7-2,CASSLGVAGGPRADTQYF
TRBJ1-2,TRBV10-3,CAISVGTDPKSYTF
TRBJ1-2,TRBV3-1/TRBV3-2,CASSQDPNRSYTF
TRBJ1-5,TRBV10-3,CAISEAGTDTLGNQPQHF
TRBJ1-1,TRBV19,CASSIEADYTEAFF
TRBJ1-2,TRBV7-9,CASSLARRNYGYTF
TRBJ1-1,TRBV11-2,CASSPWEGTFEAFF
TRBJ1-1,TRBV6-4,CASSEGLNTEAFF
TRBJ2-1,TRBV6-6,CASRRTGDNEQFF
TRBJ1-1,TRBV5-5,CASSPVVDSEAFF
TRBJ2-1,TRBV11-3,CASSRSSYNEQFF
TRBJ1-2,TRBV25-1,CASTRGAGIYGYTF
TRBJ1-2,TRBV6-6,CASSPGEGSYGYTF
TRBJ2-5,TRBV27,CASSSLWGGGETQYF